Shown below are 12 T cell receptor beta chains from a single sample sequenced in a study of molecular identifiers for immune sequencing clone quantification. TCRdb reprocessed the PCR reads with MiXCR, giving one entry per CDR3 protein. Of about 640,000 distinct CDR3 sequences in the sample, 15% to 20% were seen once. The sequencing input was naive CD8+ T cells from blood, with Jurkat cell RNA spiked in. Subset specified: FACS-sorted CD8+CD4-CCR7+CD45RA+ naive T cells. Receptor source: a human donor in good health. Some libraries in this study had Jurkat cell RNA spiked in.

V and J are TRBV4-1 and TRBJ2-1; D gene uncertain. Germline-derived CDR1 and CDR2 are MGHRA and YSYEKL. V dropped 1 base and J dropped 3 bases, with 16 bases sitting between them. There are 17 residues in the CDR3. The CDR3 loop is CASSQARQVYIYNEQFF. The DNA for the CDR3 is TGCGCCAGCAGCCAAGCTCGGCAGGTATACATCTACAATGAGCAGTTCTTC.

CDR3 protein: CASSLRGELAGGKETQYF. In DNA, the CDR3 is TGTGCCAGCAGCTTAAGAGGGGAACTAGCGGGAGGGAAAGAGACCCAGTACTTC. The rearrangement joins TRBV7-3 to TRBJ2-5; 13 bases fit TRBD2. This CDR3 is 18 amino acids long. With 1 base clipped from V and 3 bases from J, the junction kept 8 bases outside the gene matches. Germline CDR1 reads SGHTA; CDR2 reads FQGTGA.

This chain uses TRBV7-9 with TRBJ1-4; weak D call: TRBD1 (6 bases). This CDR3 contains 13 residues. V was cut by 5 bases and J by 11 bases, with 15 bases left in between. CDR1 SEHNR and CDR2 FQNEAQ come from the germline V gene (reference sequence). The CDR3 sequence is CASSPEGGRKLFF. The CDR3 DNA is TGTGCCAGCAGCCCGGAGGGGGGGCGGAAACTGTTTTTT.

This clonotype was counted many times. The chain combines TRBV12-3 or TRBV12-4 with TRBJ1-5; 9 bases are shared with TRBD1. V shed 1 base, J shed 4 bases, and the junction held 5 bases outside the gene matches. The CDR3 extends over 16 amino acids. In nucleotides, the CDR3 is TGTGCCAGCAGTTTAGTTATTGGGACAGGGAATCAGCCCCAGCATTTT. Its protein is CASSLVIGTGNQPQHF.

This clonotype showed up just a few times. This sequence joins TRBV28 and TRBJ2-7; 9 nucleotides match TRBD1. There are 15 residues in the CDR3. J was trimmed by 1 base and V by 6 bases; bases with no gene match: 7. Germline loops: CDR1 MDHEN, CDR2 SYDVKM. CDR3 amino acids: CASSIKQGASYEQYF. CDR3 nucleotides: TGTGCCAGCAGCATCAAACAGGGGGCGTCCTACGAGCAGTACTTC.

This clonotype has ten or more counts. The chain's CDR3 is CAWSSGGSLTETQYF. The CDR3 DNA reads TGTGCCTGGAGTAGTGGTGGTAGTTTGACGGAGACCCAGTACTTC. V usage is TRBV30 and J usage is TRBJ2-5; unclear D gene. The germline CDR1 and CDR2 sequences are GTSNPN and SVGIG (reference sequence). The CDR3 has 15 residues. Trimming removed 2 bases from V and 5 bases from J, with 18 bases in between. The full variable domain, completed using reference TRBV30 and TRBJ2-5, is SQTIHQWPATLVQPVGSPLSLECTVEGTSNPNLYWYRQAAGRGLQLLFYSVGIGQISSEVPQNLSASRPQDRQFILSSKKLLLSDSGFYLCAWSSGGSLTETQYFGPGTRLLVL.

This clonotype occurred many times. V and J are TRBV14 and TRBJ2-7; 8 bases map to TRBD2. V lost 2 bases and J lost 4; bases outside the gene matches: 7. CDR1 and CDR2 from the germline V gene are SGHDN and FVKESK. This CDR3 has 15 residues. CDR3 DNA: TGTGCCAGCAGCCAAAGAAGCGGGAGTAAGTACGAGCAGTACTTC. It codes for CASSQRSGSKYEQYF.

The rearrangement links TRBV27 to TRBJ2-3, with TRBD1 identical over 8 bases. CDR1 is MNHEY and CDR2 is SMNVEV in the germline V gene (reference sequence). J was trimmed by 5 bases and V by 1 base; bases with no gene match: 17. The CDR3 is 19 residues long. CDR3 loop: CASSLFFGTGRDKKDTQYF. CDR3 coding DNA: TGTGCCAGCAGTTTATTTTTTGGGACAGGCCGGGATAAAAAAGATACGCAGTATTTT.

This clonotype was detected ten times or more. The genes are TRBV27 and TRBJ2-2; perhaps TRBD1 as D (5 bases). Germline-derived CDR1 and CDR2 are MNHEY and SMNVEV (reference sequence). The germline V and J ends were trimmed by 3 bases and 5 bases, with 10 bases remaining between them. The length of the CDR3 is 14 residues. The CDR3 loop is CASSFQGWTGELFF. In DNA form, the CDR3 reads TGTGCCAGCAGTTTCCAGGGTTGGACCGGGGAGCTGTTTTTT.

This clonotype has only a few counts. CDR3 sequence: CASSVDGLASIDEQFF. Written as DNA, the CDR3 is TGTGCCAGCAGCGTAGATGGACTAGCCTCAATCGATGAGCAGTTCTTC. The chain recombines TRBV9 with TRBJ2-1; 8 bases align to TRBD2. CDR1 is SGDLS and CDR2 is YYNGEE in the germline V gene. V dropped 0 bases and J dropped 8; count of bases not matched to a gene: 10. The CDR3 covers 16 residues.

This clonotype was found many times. This CDR3 reads CAWSVSETQYF. Here the CDR3 DNA reads TGTGCCTGGAGTGTCTCAGAGACCCAGTACTTC. The chain carries TRBV30 and TRBJ2-5; D gene ambiguous. Germline assignment: CDR1 GTSNPN and CDR2 SVGIG (reference sequence). V was cut by 0 bases and J by 4 bases, with 3 bases left in between. The CDR3 totals 11 residues.

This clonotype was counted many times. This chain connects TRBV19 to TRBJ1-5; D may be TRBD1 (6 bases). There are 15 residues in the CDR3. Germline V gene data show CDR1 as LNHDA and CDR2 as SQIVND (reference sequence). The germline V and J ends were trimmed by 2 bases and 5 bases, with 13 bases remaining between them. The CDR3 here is CASSINRVVDQPQHF. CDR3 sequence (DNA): TGTGCCAGTAGTATAAACAGGGTGGTCGATCAGCCCCAGCATTTT. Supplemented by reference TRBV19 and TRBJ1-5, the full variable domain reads DGGITQSPKYLFRKEGQNVTLSCEQNLNHDAMYWYRQDPGQGLRLIYYSQIVNDFQKGDIAEGYSVSREKKESFPLTVTSAQKNPTAFYLCASSINRVVDQPQHFGDGTRLSIL.